The 22 T cell receptor beta chains below come from one sample, sequenced in a study of blood T cell repertoires in COVID-19. Profiled with immunoSEQ multiplex PCR; TCRdb holds only in-frame clones, not every one. The sample contains some 390,000 clones, about 90% of which appear only once. What was sequenced was PBMCs or T cells enriched from blood (not recorded which). These receptors came from a woman in her twenties or thirties who had recovered from COVID-19.

The V call is TRBV5-1, the J call TRBJ2-7, with 7 bases lining up with TRBD1. J gave up 0 bases and V 4 bases, and 7 bases lay outside the gene matches. The CDR3 consists of 15 residues. The germline gives CDR1 SGHRS, CDR2 YFSETQ. CDR3 coding DNA: TGCGCCAGCAGCCTCAGGACAGGAAGCTCCTACGAGCAGTACTTC. This encodes CASSLRTGSSYEQYF.

This chain joins TRBV5-1 and TRBJ2-5; no firm D call. Per germline, CDR1 SGHRS and CDR2 YFSETQ. The CDR3 runs to 13 residues. Trimming took off 2 bases at V and 2 bases at J, with 7 bases between the two ends. As DNA, the CDR3 is TGCGCCAGCAGCTTTGACTGGCAAGAGACCCAGTACTTC. Its translation is CASSFDWQETQYF.

The CDR3 reads CASSSDRRYEQYF. The CDR3 DNA reads TGTGCCAGCAGTTCCGACAGGAGATACGAGCAGTACTTC. This rearrangement joins TRBV27 to TRBJ2-7, with D maybe TRBD1 (6 bases). CDR1 MNHEY and CDR2 SMNVEV come from the germline V gene (reference sequence). V lost 4 bases to trimming and J lost 4 bases, with 11 bases between them. This CDR3 is 13 amino acids long.

The chain links TRBV4-2 to TRBJ1-4, with 11 bases identical to TRBD1. V shed 0 bases and J 7 bases; nucleotides not matched to a gene: 1. Germline loops: CDR1 LGHNA, CDR2 YNFKEQ. This CDR3 has 15 residues. The CDR3 loop reads CASSQDGTGGEKLFF. Written as DNA, the CDR3 is TGTGCCAGCAGCCAAGATGGGACAGGGGGTGAAAAACTGTTTTTT.

This clone was seen just once. This rearrangement joins TRBV29-1 to TRBJ2-7, with 8 bases fitting TRBD2. The CDR3 is 15 amino acids. The trim removed 4 bases at V and 5 bases at J, leaving 13 bases unmatched. Germline values: CDR1 SQVTM, CDR2 ANQGSEA. For the CDR3, the DNA is TGCAGCGTTGCAGCCGGGACTAGAATTAACCACGAGCAGTACTTC. Amino acid sequence: CSVAAGTRINHEQYF.

This clone was picked up one time. The chain carries TRBV7-9 and TRBJ1-2, with D unresolved. Germline CDR1 SEHNR, CDR2 FQNEAQ (reference sequence). This CDR3 has 13 residues. Trimming took 3 bases from V and 8 from J, leaving 13 bases between them. DNA for the CDR3: TGTGCCAGCAGCTTTTCGGATGGCGGGGGCTACACCTTC. This sequence encodes CASSFSDGGGYTF.

The rearrangement joins TRBV12-5 to TRBJ2-1, with D possibly being TRBD2 (7 bases). CDR1 and CDR2 from the germline V gene are LGHNT and FRNRAP. V lost 2 bases and J 5 bases, leaving 16 bases between the germline ends. The CDR3 totals 16 residues. The CDR3 sequence: CASGLPKGGGNNEQFF. In DNA form, the CDR3 reads TGTGCTAGTGGTTTGCCGAAAGGGGGAGGGAACAATGAGCAGTTCTTC.

Written as DNA, the CDR3 is TGTGCCAGCAGCCTTAGGGACAGGGGGGTTTTGAATGAAGCTTTCTTT. It encodes CASSLRDRGVLNEAFF. This chain uses TRBV5-4 with TRBJ1-1; 11 nucleotides agree with TRBD1. The junction had 12 bases not matched to a gene; V was cut back by 4 bases and J by 7 bases. Germline V gives CDR1 SGHNT, CDR2 YYREEE (reference sequence). This CDR3 comprises 16 residues.

The chain recombines TRBV6-1 with TRBJ1-2; tentative D call: TRBD1 (6 bases). CDR1 is MNHNS, CDR2 SASEGT, per germline. V was clipped by 2 bases and J by 6 bases, with 19 bases between them. The CDR3 has 16 residues. The CDR3 DNA reads TGTGCCAGCAGTGAACGCCACAGGGTAGAGGAGGATGGCTACACCTTC. Encoded protein: CASSERHRVEEDGYTF.

V and J are TRBV5-1 and TRBJ2-5; 7 nucleotides agree with TRBD2. This CDR3 is built from 16 residues. Germline V gene sequence: CDR1 SGHRS, CDR2 YFSETQ. Trimming removed 4 bases from V and 5 bases from J; junction bases left unmatched: 14. The CDR3 reads CASSKGTNGPGETQYF. The CDR3 region has the DNA TGCGCCAGCAGCAAAGGGACTAATGGGCCAGGGGAGACCCAGTACTTC.

The chain has TRBV28 and TRBJ1-5, with a tentative D call TRBD1 (5 bases). The CDR3 consists of 14 residues. Trimming left V 0 bases short and J 9 bases short, with 12 bases between. Looked up from germline, CDR1 is MDHEN and CDR2 is SYDVKM. The CDR3 DNA is TGTGCCAGCAGTTTATGGGGCAGGGAATCGCCCCAGCATTTT. Amino acid sequence: CASSLWGRESPQHF.

The chain couples TRBV6-4 to TRBJ2-7, with D tentatively TRBD1 (6 bases). This CDR3 has 16 residues. Trimming removed 8 bases at V and 3 bases at J, with 23 bases between. Germline V CDR1 and CDR2: MRHNA, SNTAGT. The CDR3 nucleotides are TGTGCCAGCCATTTATCCGGGACAATGGGAGTCTACGAGCAGTACTTC. Protein: CASHLSGTMGVYEQYF.

The V and J genes are TRBV5-4 and TRBJ1-4; 9 nucleotides align to TRBD1. CDR3 length: 16 residues. The junction had 2 bases not matched to a gene; V was cut back by 0 bases and J by 2 bases. From germline, CDR1 is SGHNT and CDR2 YYREEE (reference sequence). The CDR3 region has the DNA TGTGCCAGCAGCTTGGCGACAGGGGGGACTAATGAAAAACTGTTTTTT. It specifies CASSLATGGTNEKLFF.

The gene calls are TRBV4-1 and TRBJ1-3; 9 nucleotides align to TRBD1. CDR3 size: 15 residues. Germline V gene lookup returns CDR1 MGHRA and CDR2 YSYEKL. J gave up 4 bases and V 0 bases, and 1 base lay outside the gene matches. The CDR3 bases are TGCGCCAGCAGCCAAGAAGGGACAGGGGGAAACACCATATATTTT. It is translated as CASSQEGTGGNTIYF.

Comment on this clone: One end of the junction is discordant with germline, which a read error may explain. V and J are TRBV19 and TRBJ1-4, with TRBD1 matching over 8 bases. The V gene's germline CDR1 is LNHDA and CDR2 SQIVND (reference sequence). The CDR3 length is 12 residues. The CDR3 region has the DNA TGTGCCAGTAGTACCGGACAGGGCATGCGGGCCTTT. Protein sequence: CASSTGQGMRAF.

This rearrangement joins TRBV5-5 to TRBJ1-1; 7 bases are shared with TRBD1. Trimming at V came to 4 bases and at J to 1 base, leaving 7 bases not matched to a gene. The germline V gene has CDR1 SGHKS and CDR2 YYEKEE (reference sequence). The CDR3 is 15 residues long. CDR3 amino acids: CASSAAQGRNTEAFF. CDR3 nucleotide sequence: TGTGCCAGCAGCGCCGCACAGGGGCGGAACACTGAAGCTTTCTTT.

The genes are TRBV18 and TRBJ2-1, with TRBD1 matching over 8 bases. CDR1 is KGHSH, CDR2 LQKENI, per germline. The V and J ends lost 6 bases and 4 bases, in that order; junction bases with no gene match: 11. This CDR3 has 16 amino acids. The CDR3 protein is CASSPAGTGAYNEQFF. DNA for the CDR3: TGTGCCAGCTCGCCGGCCGGGACAGGAGCGTACAATGAGCAGTTCTTC.

The rearrangement links TRBV6-5 to TRBJ2-1; 10 positions match TRBD2. This CDR3 has 14 residues. Germline V gene lookup returns CDR1 MNHEY and CDR2 SVGAGI. The V and J ends lost 10 bases and 0 bases, in that order; junction bases with no gene match: 3. CDR3 in DNA: TGTGCCACCAGGACTAGCGGCTCCTACAATGAGCAGTTCTTC. Its protein product is CATRTSGSYNEQFF.

This chain connects TRBV28 to TRBJ1-1; D is undetermined. With 6 bases removed from V and 10 bases from J, the gap between germline ends came to 18 bases. The CDR3 is 13 amino acids. Germline loops: CDR1 MDHEN, CDR2 SYDVKM. CDR3 sequence (DNA): TGTGCCAGCAGCCCCCTACAGTACTCTGGAGCTTTCTTT. It yields the protein CASSPLQYSGAFF.

This clone was detected once. The rearrangement uses TRBV19 and TRBJ2-7; 9 nucleotides line up with TRBD1. Germline V gene data show CDR1 as LNHDA and CDR2 as SQIVND (reference sequence). Trimming cost V 5 bases and J 5 bases; bases outside gene matches: 7. The CDR3 loop spans 14 amino acids. CDR3 protein: CASSFRDRAHEQYF. The CDR3 coding sequence is TGTGCCAGTAGTTTTAGGGACAGGGCCCACGAGCAGTACTTC.

The V call is TRBV5-4, the J call TRBJ1-4; D ambiguous. Germline CDR1 reads SGHNT; CDR2 reads YYREEE (reference sequence). CDR3 length equals 14 residues. Trimming shortened V by 5 bases and J by 0 bases, and 8 bases separated the two germline ends. The chain's CDR3 is CASRRSPTNEKLFF. CDR3 DNA: TGTGCCAGCAGGCGGTCCCCAACTAATGAAAAACTGTTTTTT. Combining the CDR3 with reference TRBV5-4 and TRBJ1-4 gives the whole variable domain ETGVTQSPTHLIKTRGQQVTLRCSSQSGHNTVSWYQQALGQGPQFIFQYYREEENGRGNFPPRFSGLQFPNYSSELNVNALELDDSALYLCASRRSPTNEKLFFGSGTQLSVL.

The chain couples TRBV6-2 or TRBV6-3 to TRBJ2-7, with TRBD2 as a possible D gene (6 bases). Trimming took 5 bases from V and 3 from J, leaving 8 bases between them. Germline V gene lookup returns CDR1 MNHEY and CDR2 SVGEGT. The CDR3 runs to 12 residues. CDR3 nucleotide sequence: TGTGCCAGCAGTACCGGGGGCTACGAGCAGTACTTC. Protein: CASSTGGYEQYF.